The subject of this entry is one T cell receptor beta chain. The sample belongs to a study of blood T cell repertoires in COVID-19. Across the study: Acute-phase and convalescent COVID-19 samples originated in the United States, Italy and Spain.

Original handling: Estimation of nucleated cell counts relied on the amplification of reference gene primers. Profiled with immunoSEQ multiplex PCR; TCRdb holds only in-frame clones, not every one. That table furnishes V, J and clone size, whereas the DNA furnished D and trimming. Of roughly 200,000 clones in the sample, 85% were seen once. Recovery meant two consecutive negative NP/OP PCR tests, professional clearance, or resolved symptoms. The V segment lost 3 bases and the J segment 10 bases; nucleotides outside the gene matches: 7. Germline V gene data show CDR1 as LNHNV and CDR2 as YYDKDF (reference sequence). This CDR3 region has 15 residues.

The sequence was collected from a man aged 35 to 55 who had recovered from COVID-19. Sequenced sample: PBMCs or T cells enriched from blood (not recorded which). This rearrangement joins TRBV15 to TRBJ1-6; 9 bases are a match to TRBD1. The CDR3 reads CATSSRDRDGSPLHF. CDR3 nucleotides: TGTGCCACCAGCAGCCGGGACAGGGATGGATCACCCCTCCACTTT.